This is a list of T cell receptor beta chains from one sample in a study of T-cell memory formation after mild COVID-19. MiXCR, applied by TCRdb to the 5' RACE reads, yields one record per CDR3 protein. Of hundreds of thousands of distinct CDR3 sequences listed, about a fifth were seen once; the top ten hold around 9.2%. The source material was PBMCs or a T cell subset sorted from them (not recorded which). These TCRs come from an adult woman who had mild COVID-19 (a few samples of this study predate the infection). Cell type and time point are not known. Both conserved end residues are part of each CDR3. Each record gives: clone size, J gene, D gene, V gene, CDR3 DNA, CDR3 protein. The D gene is left open where the match is weak. Some rows mark clone size as missing; the rest say once, few, many or name a class of expanded clone.

NA,TRBJ1-5,NA,TRBV18,TGTGCCAGCTCACTCGGGACCCTTGAGCCCCAGCATTTT,CASSLGTLEPQHF
few,TRBJ2-7,NA,TRBV12-3/TRBV12-4,TGTGCCAGCAGTTTAGGTCTAGATGCCTACGAGCAGTACTTC,CASSLGLDAYEQYF
NA,TRBJ2-7,NA,TRBV13,TGTGCCAGCAGCTTCGGACGACAGAGCTCCTACGAGCAGTACTTC,CASSFGRQSSYEQYF
few,TRBJ1-1,NA,TRBV24-1,TGTGCCACCAGTGATTCCGGTCGGGATGGAACTGAAGCTTTCTTT,CATSDSGRDGTEAFF
NA,TRBJ1-5,NA,TRBV5-6,TGTGCAAGCAGCCGAACAGGGAGACAGCCCCAGCATTTT,CASSRTGRQPQHF
NA,TRBJ2-7,NA,TRBV29-1,TGCAGCGTTGAGAAGTGGGTGGGGACGGATTCGTACGAGCAGTACTTC,CSVEKWVGTDSYEQYF
NA,TRBJ2-7,TRBD2,TRBV7-2,TGTGCCAGCAGCGCACTAGCGGGGACCTACGAGCAGTACTTC,CASSALAGTYEQYF
few,TRBJ2-7,TRBD1,TRBV24-1,TGTGCCACTAGACAGGGGGGCGAGCAGTACTTC,CATRQGGEQYF
once,TRBJ1-1,NA,TRBV6-2/TRBV6-3,TGTGCCAGCAGTCCTACAAGGAACACTGAAGCTTTCTTT,CASSPTRNTEAFF
few,TRBJ1-1,TRBD1,TRBV7-9,TGTGCCAGCAGCTTCTTCGGGACAGGGCCAGCGGGTTCTGAAGCTTTCTTT,CASSFFGTGPAGSEAFF
NA,TRBJ2-6,TRBD2,TRBV4-2,TGTGCCAGCAGCCAACCTGGACTAGCGGGAGAGACAGGGGCCAACGTCCTGACTTTC,CASSQPGLAGETGANVLTF
once,TRBJ2-3,TRBD2,TRBV14,TGTGCCAGCAGCTACCGGACTAGGGGTAGCACAGATACGCAGTATTTT,CASSYRTRGSTDTQYF
few,TRBJ2-5,NA,TRBV25-1,TGTGCCAGCAGTGCTCTAATCGGGTCAGGCCAAGAGACCCAGTACTTC,CASSALIGSGQETQYF
NA,TRBJ2-5,NA,TRBV3-1,TGTGCCAGCAGCCAAGATCTCACTGGCGAGACCCAGTACTTC,CASSQDLTGETQYF
NA,TRBJ2-7,NA,TRBV5-4,TGTGCCAGCAGCTCCCGTCCAGGGGAGGAGGAGCAGTACTTC,CASSSRPGEEEQYF
few,TRBJ2-1,TRBD2,TRBV7-2,TGTGCCAGCAGCTTAGAGCCGGTGCCTAGCGGGAGAGGTGAGCAGTTCTTC,CASSLEPVPSGRGEQFF
many,TRBJ2-1,NA,TRBV12-3/TRBV12-4,TGTGCCAGCAGAGGCAACAGATACCTTCGCAATGAGCAGTTCTTC,CASRGNRYLRNEQFF
NA,TRBJ2-5,NA,TRBV9,TGTGCCAGCAGCGTAGTTTGTCCGGGCGCGGAGGAGACCCAGTACTTC,CASSVVCPGAEETQYF
few,TRBJ2-4,TRBD1,TRBV23-1,TGCGCCAGCAGTCAATCATGGGACAGGGACAGCATTCAGTACTTC,CASSQSWDRDSIQYF
few,TRBJ2-7,NA,TRBV30,TGTGCCTGGAGTGTAAGGATCAGGGTCGAGCAGTACTTC,CAWSVRIRVEQYF
few,TRBJ2-7,NA,TRBV6-1,TGTGCCAGCAGTGACTATCCCGAGAGGCAGTACTTC,CASSDYPERQYF
NA,TRBJ2-1,TRBD1,TRBV29-1,TGCAGCGGAATACAGGGGACCTTCGGCAATGAGCAGTTCTTC,CSGIQGTFGNEQFF
NA,TRBJ2-7,TRBD1,TRBV2,TGTGCCAGCAGTGGAAACAGGGGCTACGAGCAGTACTTC,CASSGNRGYEQYF
few,TRBJ2-3,TRBD2,TRBV6-2/TRBV6-3,TGTGCCAGCAGTTACCCCCTGGGTAGCGGGGTCACAGATACGCAGTATTTT,CASSYPLGSGVTDTQYF
NA,TRBJ2-7,NA,TRBV6-5,TGTGCCAGTGCGGCTGGGGTCGAGCAGTACTTC,CASAAGVEQYF
few,TRBJ2-6,TRBD1,TRBV7-3,TGTGCCAGCAGCACCCGGACAGGGAACTTTGCTGGGGCCAACGTCCTGACTTTC,CASSTRTGNFAGANVLTF
few,TRBJ2-2,NA,TRBV12-3/TRBV12-4,TGTGCCAGCAGTCTCACTCTGAACACCGGGGAGCTGTTTTTT,CASSLTLNTGELFF
few,TRBJ2-2,NA,TRBV24-1,TGTGCCACCAGTCGGATTCTGGCCGGGGAGCTGTTTTTT,CATSRILAGELFF
few,TRBJ2-1,NA,TRBV12-3/TRBV12-4,TGTGCCAGCCAACAAGGGGGTGGGTACAATGAGCAGTTCTTC,CASQQGGGYNEQFF
few,TRBJ1-5,NA,TRBV7-8,TGTGCCAGCAGCTTAGAAAGGAACAGGGATAATCAGCCCCAGCATTTT,CASSLERNRDNQPQHF
many,TRBJ2-7,TRBD2,TRBV12-3/TRBV12-4,TGTGCCAGCAGACTAGCGGGAGGCGAGCAGTACTTC,CASRLAGGEQYF
few,TRBJ1-2,NA,TRBV11-2,TGTGCCAGCAGCTCCCCGGGCCCCCCCTTACTCTATGGCTACACCTTC,CASSSPGPPLLYGYTF
few,TRBJ2-7,TRBD2,TRBV6-1,TGTGCCAGCAGTGAGGGACTAGCGGGGGGCTCGGCGCGGCCCTACGAGCAGTACTTC,CASSEGLAGGSARPYEQYF
NA,TRBJ2-7,TRBD1,TRBV6-2/TRBV6-3,TGTGCCAGCAGTTACCTACAGGGGAGCTCCTACGAGCAGTACTTC,CASSYLQGSSYEQYF
NA,TRBJ2-5,NA,TRBV4-2,TGTGCCAGCAGCCAAGAGCAGGTTGGGGCTAGCGTGCAAGAGACCCAGTACTTC,CASSQEQVGASVQETQYF